The 32 T cell receptor beta chains below all came from one sample that was sequenced in a study of T cell clones after liver transplantation. TCRdb keeps only in-frame clones here, not all; method: immunoSEQ multiplex PCR. The sample shows approximately 22,000 clones, roughly 92% of them seen only once. Specimen: CD8+ T cells from blood, collected 25 months after liver transplant. These receptors were collected from a human patient who received a liver transplant. Some T cells may be provided by the graft donor.

This clone has just a few counts. The gene calls are TRBV4-2 and TRBJ2-2; maybe TRBD1 (6 bases). Looked up from germline, CDR1 is LGHNA and CDR2 is YNFKEQ. Trimming shortened V by 4 bases and J by 5 bases, and 20 bases separated the two germline ends. The CDR3 has 17 amino acids. CDR3 residues: CASSPDGDAGVTGELFF. CDR3 DNA sequence: TGTGCCAGCAGCCCAGATGGGGATGCAGGGGTTACCGGGGAGCTGTTTTTT.

With regard to this clone: The germline gene is not matched at one end of the junction; a read error may be the cause. This chain uses TRBV7-2 with TRBJ2-5; D gene ambiguous. The CDR3 consists of 9 residues. The V gene's germline CDR1 is SGHTA and CDR2 FQGNSA. The CDR3 here is CASSRPGHF. CDR3 nucleotides: TGTGCCAGCAGCCGCCCCGGGCACTTC. Looking up the rest from reference TRBV7-2 and TRBJ2-5 gives the full variable domain: GAGVSQSPSNKVTEKGKDVELRCDPISGHTALYWYRQSLGQGLEFLIYFQGNSAPDKSGLPSDRFSAERTGGSVSTLTIQRTQQEDSAVYLCASSRPGHFGPGTRLLVL.

This clone was seen just once. The rearrangement joins TRBV7-9 to TRBJ2-1; 10 positions match TRBD1. This CDR3 comprises 13 residues. Germline V lookup: CDR1 SEHNR, CDR2 FQNEAQ (reference sequence). Germline trimming cut 1 base from V and 10 bases from J; bases unmatched to any gene: 1. Here the CDR3 reads CASSLGGQGEQFF. In DNA, the CDR3 is TGTGCCAGCAGCTTAGGGGGACAGGGGGAGCAGTTCTTC.

The V call is TRBV6-5, the J call TRBJ2-7, with 7 bases lining up with TRBD2. CDR1 is MNHEY and CDR2 is SVGAGI in the germline V gene. The CDR3 has 14 residues. Losses at the gene ends were 5 bases for V and 3 bases for J; bases not matched to a gene: 7. As DNA, the CDR3 is TGTGCCAGCAGTCCCCGGGGGAGGGTCTACGAGCAGTACTTC. Translated: CASSPRGRVYEQYF.

The chain recombines TRBV5-6 with TRBJ2-7; 7 bases agree with TRBD1. This CDR3 region has 13 residues. Germline CDR1 and CDR2: SGHDT and YYEEEE. The J segment lost 5 bases and the V segment lost 0 bases, leaving 2 bases of the junction unmatched. The CDR3 bases are TGTGCCAGCAGCTTGGTGAGGGGGCACGAGCAGTACTTC. It specifies CASSLVRGHEQYF.

V is TRBV5-4 and J is TRBJ2-3; D is undetermined. V was shortened by 5 bases and J by 10 bases, with 20 bases between the two germline ends. Germline CDR1 SGHNT, CDR2 YYREEE (reference sequence). The CDR3 is made up of 14 amino acids. CDR3 in amino acids: CASSVDPGPKAQYF. The CDR3 bases are TGTGCCAGCAGTGTTGATCCGGGCCCAAAGGCGCAGTATTTT.

The V call is TRBV7-8, the J call TRBJ2-2; TRBD1 matches 8 bases. CDR1 and CDR2 from the germline V gene are SGHVS and FQNEAQ. The CDR3 loop spans 15 amino acids. The V gene end was trimmed by 8 bases and the J gene end by 7 bases; junction bases not matched to a gene: 12. The CDR3 is CASSSGTGTSGELFF. The CDR3 bases are TGTGCCAGCTCATCCGGGACAGGCACCAGCGGGGAGCTGTTTTTT.

The chain carries TRBV4-1 and TRBJ2-3; 8 bases agree with TRBD2. Germline values: CDR1 MGHRA, CDR2 YSYEKL. The CDR3 covers 16 residues. The junction had 11 bases not matched to a gene; V was cut back by 2 bases and J by 7 bases. CDR3: CASSQNPGGPLNTQYF. The CDR3 nucleotides are TGCGCCAGCAGCCAAAACCCGGGAGGGCCGCTGAATACGCAGTATTTT.

The chain employs TRBV28 and TRBJ2-7; D is perhaps TRBD1 or TRBD2 (5 bases each). Germline V gene data show CDR1 as MDHEN and CDR2 as SYDVKM. CDR3 length equals 14 residues. Trimming shortened V by 5 bases and J by 5 bases, and 16 bases separated the two germline ends. CDR3 sequence reads: CASSILGTGDEQYF. The CDR3 DNA reads as TGTGCCAGCAGTATCCTCGGGACGGGCGACGAGCAGTACTTC.

The rearrangement links TRBV27 to TRBJ2-3, with 8 bases lining up with TRBD2. CDR1 and CDR2 from the germline V gene are MNHEY and SMNVEV (reference sequence). This CDR3 region has 17 residues. V shed 10 bases and J 4 bases; nucleotides not matched to a gene: 19. The CDR3 sequence is CATAAPKAGAGADTQYF. CDR3 DNA sequence: TGTGCCACCGCCGCTCCCAAAGCGGGAGCGGGGGCAGATACGCAGTATTTT.

V usage is TRBV11-2 and J usage is TRBJ2-1; D unclear. The CDR3 runs 15 residues. CDR1 and CDR2 (germline): SGHAT, FQNNGV. V shed 5 bases and J shed 4 bases, with 15 bases lying between them. CDR3: CASSPRLATYNEQFF. The CDR3 DNA reads as TGTGCCAGCAGCCCCAGACTTGCAACTTACAATGAGCAGTTCTTC. Looking up the rest from reference TRBV11-2 and TRBJ2-1 gives the full variable domain: EAGVAQSPRYKIIEKRQSVAFWCNPISGHATLYWYQQILGQGPKLLIQFQNNGVVDDSQLPKDRFSAERLKGVDSTLKIQPAKLEDSAVYLCASSPRLATYNEQFFGPGTRLTVL.

The CDR3 DNA sequence: TGTGCCAGCAGTGAAGGACTAGCGGAGGACTACGAGCAGTACTTC. Protein: CASSEGLAEDYEQYF. V gene TRBV2 combines with J gene TRBJ2-7; 9 positions match TRBD2. Per the germline V gene, CDR1 is SNHLY and CDR2 is FYNNEI. The CDR3 sequence is 15 residues long. V lost 1 base and J lost 3; bases outside the gene matches: 4.

This chain joins TRBV9 and TRBJ2-1; 11 positions match TRBD2. The V gene end was trimmed by 4 bases and the J gene end by 0 bases; junction bases not matched to a gene: 9. Germline-derived CDR1 and CDR2 are SGDLS and YYNGEE. The CDR3 has 18 amino acids. CDR3 loop: CASSPGTSGYSSYNEQFF. CDR3 coding DNA: TGTGCCAGCAGCCCGGGGACTAGCGGCTATTCCTCCTACAATGAGCAGTTCTTC.

This chain joins TRBV9 and TRBJ1-1; 11 positions agree with TRBD1. CDR1 and CDR2 (germline): SGDLS, YYNGEE. This CDR3 contains 19 residues. J was trimmed by 1 base and V by 1 base; bases with no gene match: 12. The CDR3 spells CASSVSGTGGSSGNTEAFF. The CDR3 nucleotides are TGTGCCAGCAGCGTATCGGGGACAGGGGGATCGTCAGGGAACACTGAAGCTTTCTTT.

The chain couples TRBV27 to TRBJ1-2; D is unresolved. Germline V gene sequence: CDR1 MNHEY, CDR2 SMNVEV (reference sequence). This CDR3 is 13 amino acids long. Trimming left V 5 bases short and J 2 bases short, with 9 bases between. CDR3 nucleotide sequence: TGTGCCAGCAGTCCCCGCCGGAACTATGGCTACACCTTC. Its protein is CASSPRRNYGYTF.

The chain links TRBV10-3 to TRBJ2-5, with D tentatively TRBD1 (6 bases). There are 15 residues in the CDR3. Germline V CDR1 and CDR2: ENHRY, SYGVKD. Trimming stripped 0 bases from V and 1 base from J, with 9 bases between. CDR3 DNA sequence: TGTGCCATCAGTGAGTCATTCAGGGGCCAAGAGACCCAGTACTTC. The encoded protein is CAISESFRGQETQYF.

This chain links TRBV30 with TRBJ2-1; 9 nucleotides line up with TRBD2. CDR1 is GTSNPN and CDR2 is SVGIG in the germline V gene (reference sequence). V gave up 2 bases and J gave up 9 bases; unmatched junction bases: 5. This CDR3 spans 13 amino acids. This CDR3 is CAWSRSGRSEQFF. DNA of the CDR3: TGTGCCTGGAGTCGTAGCGGGAGAAGTGAGCAGTTCTTC.

The chain uses TRBV7-9 and TRBJ2-7; TRBD1 matches 9 bases. The germline V gene encodes CDR1 SEHNR and CDR2 FQNEAQ (reference sequence). The CDR3 is made up of 16 amino acids. The J segment lost 4 bases and the V segment lost 4 bases, leaving 11 bases of the junction unmatched. CDR3 nucleotide sequence: TGTGCCAGCAGCTCCAAAAGACAGGGGGACCAATACGAGCAGTACTTC. As protein: CASSSKRQGDQYEQYF. Full variable domain (outside the CDR3, taken from reference TRBV7-9 and TRBJ2-7): DTGVSQNPRHKITKRGQNVTFRCDPISEHNRLYWYRQTLGQGPEFLTYFQNEAQLEKSRLLSDRFSAERPKGSFSTLEIQRTEQGDSAMYLCASSSKRQGDQYEQYFGPGTRLTVT.

V gene TRBV27 combines with J gene TRBJ2-2, with a weak D call TRBD2 (6 bases). From germline, CDR1 is MNHEY and CDR2 SMNVEV (reference sequence). Trimming left V 4 bases short and J 4 bases short, with 16 bases between. This CDR3 is built from 16 residues. DNA for the CDR3: TGTGCCAGCAGTTCCCCGGAGGGTGCGGGCACCGGGGAGCTGTTTTTT. Residues: CASSSPEGAGTGELFF.

This chain connects TRBV27 to TRBJ2-1, with TRBD1 matching 8 bases. With V trimmed by 5 bases and J by 7 bases, 13 bases remained unmatched. The CDR3 is 16 residues long. Germline values: CDR1 MNHEY, CDR2 SMNVEV (reference sequence). The CDR3 bases are TGTGCCAGCAGTCTACCACCGACAGGGGAAAGAAATGAGCAGTTCTTC. Translated: CASSLPPTGERNEQFF.

The V gene is TRBV6-5, the J gene TRBJ2-3; the match to TRBD2 covers 7 bases. The length of the CDR3 is 15 residues. Germline CDR1 is MNHEY and CDR2 is SVGAGI. V dropped 3 bases and J dropped 5; count of bases not matched to a gene: 8. The CDR3 nucleotides read TGTGCCAGCAGTTATTGGGCGGGAGCACAAGATACGCAGTATTTT. Amino acid sequence: CASSYWAGAQDTQYF.

The V call is TRBV27, the J call TRBJ2-7; possible D gene TRBD2, 7 bases. V gave up 4 bases and J gave up 5 bases, with 12 bases separating them. CDR1 is MNHEY, CDR2 SMNVEV, per germline (reference sequence). The CDR3 runs 13 residues. The CDR3, as DNA: TGTGCCAGCAGTTCTCCGGGGGGCAACGAGCAGTACTTC. Protein sequence: CASSSPGGNEQYF.

The chain is built from TRBV19 and TRBJ1-5; TRBD1 is a possible D gene (6 bases). The CDR3 runs 14 residues. Germline V gene sequence: CDR1 LNHDA, CDR2 SQIVND (reference sequence). V shed 3 bases and J shed 3 bases, with 9 bases lying between them. The CDR3 sequence is CASSIRDTNQPQHF. The CDR3 DNA follows: TGTGCCAGTAGTATCCGGGACACCAATCAGCCCCAGCATTTT.

This clone was observed once. The V call is TRBV9, the J call TRBJ2-5, with TRBD2 identical over 8 bases. CDR3 length: 16 residues. Trimming took 0 bases from V and 2 from J; bases not matched to a gene: 6. The germline gives CDR1 SGDLS, CDR2 YYNGEE. Here the CDR3 reads CASSVDSLAEQETQYF. CDR3 bases: TGTGCCAGCAGCGTAGACTCACTAGCGGAGCAAGAGACCCAGTACTTC.

J is TRBJ2-2 and V is TRBV28; D is undetermined. Germline V gives CDR1 MDHEN, CDR2 SYDVKM. CDR3 length: 14 residues. Deletions cut 6 bases from V and 8 bases from J, with 16 bases between. The CDR3 sequence is CASSPSPLGGELFF. DNA of the CDR3: TGTGCCAGCAGCCCGAGCCCATTGGGGGGGGAGCTGTTTTTT.

In its sample, this clone was seen once. The V call is TRBV30, the J call TRBJ2-7; a possible D gene is TRBD2 (6 bases). The V end was cut by 5 bases, the J end by 5 bases, with 7 bases between. This CDR3 is built from 10 residues. CDR1 GTSNPN and CDR2 SVGIG come from the germline V gene (reference sequence). The CDR3 spells CAWGGDEQYF. The CDR3 DNA sequence: TGTGCCTGGGGCGGGGACGAGCAGTACTTC.

Details on this clone: The identical CDR3 is also encoded by other nucleotide sequences in the sample. V usage is TRBV19 and J usage is TRBJ1-5; D is unclear. V was cut by 3 bases and J by 0 bases, with 6 bases left in between. Germline CDR1 and CDR2: LNHDA and SQIVND (reference sequence). The CDR3 is 14 residues long. CDR3 DNA sequence: TGTGCCAGTAGTATCAGAGATAGCAATCAGCCCCAGCATTTT. It translates to CASSIRDSNQPQHF.

The chain employs TRBV10-3 and TRBJ2-7, with a weak D call TRBD1 (6 bases). Trimming cost V 10 bases and J 3 bases, with 16 bases left between them. The germline gives CDR1 ENHRY, CDR2 SYGVKD. This CDR3 is 13 amino acids long. CDR3 amino acids: CATLPEDSYEQYF. The CDR3 bases are TGTGCCACCCTACCAGAGGACAGCTACGAGCAGTACTTC.

The V and J genes are TRBV5-4 and TRBJ2-6; no reliable D call. V was shortened by 6 bases and J by 5 bases, with 21 bases between the two germline ends. Germline loops: CDR1 SGHNT, CDR2 YYREEE (reference sequence). This CDR3 is 17 amino acids long. CDR3 sequence reads: CASNKSTRQSRANVLTF. In nucleotides, the CDR3 is TGTGCCAGCAATAAGTCCACCAGACAAAGTCGGGCCAACGTCCTGACTTTC.

The V and J genes are TRBV5-4 and TRBJ2-7; 9 bases fit TRBD2. The CDR3 contains 14 residues. CDR1 is SGHNT and CDR2 is YYREEE in the germline V gene (reference sequence). V dropped 5 bases and J dropped 4; count of bases not matched to a gene: 7. The DNA for the CDR3 is TGTGCCAGCAGTCCGGGACTAGCCCAGTACGAGCAGTACTTC. Translating gives CASSPGLAQYEQYF.

This chain joins TRBV13 and TRBJ2-7; the D is unclear. Germline V gene data show CDR1 as PRHDT and CDR2 as FYEKMQ (reference sequence). Trimming pared 0 bases from V and 6 bases from J, leaving 15 bases between. The CDR3 sequence is 15 residues long. The CDR3 coding sequence is TGTGCCAGCAGCTTAGGGGGCGCGAAGGTGCGCGAGCAGTACTTC. It codes for CASSLGGAKVREQYF.

This clone appeared a single time. The genes are TRBV7-8 and TRBJ1-2, with 7 bases aligning to TRBD1. The CDR3 has 15 residues. Germline CDR1 and CDR2: SGHVS and FQNEAQ. The V gene end was trimmed by 1 base and the J gene end by 2 bases; junction bases not matched to a gene: 4. The CDR3 DNA follows: TGTGCCAGCAGCTTAGTGACAGGGATGAACTATGGCTACACCTTC. It specifies CASSLVTGMNYGYTF.